These T cell receptor beta chains were read from a single sample in a study of beta chain features in type 1 diabetes. The assay was immunoSEQ multiplex PCR, and TCRdb's table has in-frame clones only and misses some. Seen here are almost 350,000 clones, 7% to 9% observed once, and the top ten hold 0.44%. The sample comprised central memory CD4+ T cells from blood. These receptors were taken from a woman aged 18-29 years in good health. CDR3s include the opening cysteine and the closing phenylalanine or tryptophan. Fields, in order: V gene, J gene, clone size, D gene, CDR3 protein, CDR3 DNA. A D gene is named only where the DNA matches it firmly. The size of a clone is reported for some rows only, either as once, few or many, or as a class for expanded clones.

V gene: TRBV7-3; J gene: TRBJ2-2; clone size: once; D gene: NA; CDR3 protein: CASSLNPTGELFF; CDR3 DNA: TGTGCCAGCAGCTTAAACCCTACCGGGGAGCTGTTTTTT
V gene: TRBV9; J gene: TRBJ1-3; clone size: NA; D gene: TRBD1; CDR3 protein: CASSVGDRSSGNTIYF; CDR3 DNA: TGTGCCAGCAGCGTAGGGGACAGGAGCTCTGGAAACACCATATATTTT
V gene: TRBV27; J gene: TRBJ1-3; clone size: few; D gene: NA; CDR3 protein: CASSGFVGNTIYF; CDR3 DNA: TGTGCCAGCAGCGGGTTTGTTGGAAACACCATATATTTT
V gene: TRBV7-9; J gene: TRBJ2-2; clone size: many; D gene: TRBD1; CDR3 protein: CASSRRQGANGELFF; CDR3 DNA: TGTGCCAGCAGCCGAAGACAGGGGGCCAACGGGGAGCTGTTTTTT
V gene: TRBV25-1; J gene: TRBJ1-5; clone size: NA; D gene: NA; CDR3 protein: CASRKQGRGNQPQHF; CDR3 DNA: TGTGCCAGCAGAAAACAGGGACGGGGCAATCAGCCCCAGCATTTT
V gene: TRBV28; J gene: TRBJ2-2; clone size: NA; D gene: TRBD2; CDR3 protein: CASDAGAANTGELFF; CDR3 DNA: TGTGCCAGCGATGCGGGAGCCGCGAACACCGGGGAGCTGTTTTTT
V gene: TRBV5-4; J gene: TRBJ2-2; clone size: few; D gene: TRBD2; CDR3 protein: CASSGTSNTGELFF; CDR3 DNA: TGTGCCAGCAGCGGGACTAGTAACACCGGGGAGCTGTTTTTT
V gene: TRBV29-1; J gene: TRBJ1-1; clone size: few; D gene: NA; CDR3 protein: CSAHRLQNTEAFF; CDR3 DNA: TGCAGCGCCCATAGGCTGCAGAACACTGAAGCTTTCTTT
V gene: TRBV7-8; J gene: TRBJ2-1; clone size: few; D gene: TRBD1; CDR3 protein: CASSRDRGAANEQFF; CDR3 DNA: TGTGCCAGCAGCCGTGACAGGGGGGCGGCCAATGAGCAGTTCTTC
V gene: TRBV7-2; J gene: TRBJ1-2; clone size: NA; D gene: NA; CDR3 protein: CASSSIQANYGYTF; CDR3 DNA: TGTGCCAGCAGCTCGATACAGGCGAACTATGGCTACACCTTC
V gene: TRBV9; J gene: TRBJ1-1; clone size: few; D gene: NA; CDR3 protein: CASSRVDNTEAFF; CDR3 DNA: TGTGCCAGCAGCAGGGTGGACAACACTGAAGCTTTCTTT
V gene: TRBV7-9; J gene: TRBJ1-1; clone size: few; D gene: NA; CDR3 protein: CASSYWGRDTEAFF; CDR3 DNA: TGTGCCAGCAGCTACTGGGGCCGAGACACTGAAGCTTTCTTT
V gene: TRBV7-2; J gene: TRBJ2-7; clone size: few; D gene: NA; CDR3 protein: CASSRRRGTYEQYF; CDR3 DNA: TGTGCCAGCAGCCGCCGTCGGGGTACCTACGAGCAGTACTTC
V gene: TRBV28; J gene: TRBJ2-3; clone size: few; D gene: TRBD2; CDR3 protein: CAISIAGSSTDTQYF; CDR3 DNA: TGTGCCATTTCTATAGCGGGATCTAGCACAGATACGCAGTATTTT
V gene: TRBV7-2; J gene: TRBJ2-5; clone size: many; D gene: NA; CDR3 protein: CASSLIEQETQYF; CDR3 DNA: TGTGCCAGCAGCCTTATCGAACAAGAGACCCAGTACTTC
V gene: TRBV27; J gene: TRBJ2-1; clone size: many; D gene: NA; CDR3 protein: CASQTDARPSSYNEQFF; CDR3 DNA: TGTGCCAGCCAGACCGACGCCCGGCCGAGCTCCTACAATGAGCAGTTCTTC
V gene: TRBV4-3; J gene: TRBJ2-1; clone size: NA; D gene: NA; CDR3 protein: CASSQDQAYNEQFF; CDR3 DNA: TGCGCCAGCAGCCAAGACCAAGCATACAATGAGCAGTTCTTC
V gene: TRBV6-5; J gene: TRBJ2-3; clone size: NA; D gene: TRBD2; CDR3 protein: CASKPSGRASGTQYF; CDR3 DNA: TGTGCCAGCAAGCCAAGCGGGAGGGCCTCCGGTACGCAGTATTTT
V gene: TRBV6-1; J gene: TRBJ2-7; clone size: NA; D gene: NA; CDR3 protein: CASSEALLTPTMHF; CDR3 DNA: TGTGCCAGCAGTGAAGCCCTCCTGACCCCTACGATGCACTTC
V gene: TRBV4-3; J gene: TRBJ2-2; clone size: NA; D gene: TRBD2; CDR3 protein: CASSQGVVAGDTGELFF; CDR3 DNA: TGCGCCAGCAGCCAAGGTGTGGTAGCGGGAGACACCGGGGAGCTGTTTTTT
V gene: TRBV6-1; J gene: TRBJ2-7; clone size: NA; D gene: NA; CDR3 protein: CASSGGSGREQYF; CDR3 DNA: TGTGCCAGCAGTGGGGGGTCCGGGAGAGAGCAGTACTTC
V gene: TRBV15; J gene: TRBJ1-5; clone size: few; D gene: TRBD1; CDR3 protein: CATSRGRDRGDQPQHF; CDR3 DNA: TGTGCCACCAGCAGAGGACGGGACAGGGGCGATCAGCCCCAGCATTTT